This T cell receptor beta chain was obtained from a study of blood T cell repertoires in COVID-19. Study overall: PBMCs, B-cell-depleted T cells, or T cells were the source of the cDNA or gDNA that made up the material.

The length of the CDR3 is 16 residues. Trimming left V 2 bases short and J 9 bases short, with 17 bases between. CDR1 is MNHEY, CDR2 SVGAGI, per germline. Some clones are missing from TCRdb's copy, which holds only in-frame ones; the method was immunoSEQ multiplex PCR. Among 200,000 to 250,000 clones listed, over 70% were seen once. Those enrolled, adults aged 18 to 89 years, came from roughly 23 US areas. The study recruited exposed participants who had met a COVID-19 case within 2 weeks before entry. Sequenced: PBMCs or T cells enriched from blood (not recorded which). The V and J genes are TRBV6-5 and TRBJ1-6, with D possibly matching TRBD1 (6 bases). This clonotype was sampled from a woman aged 25 to 39 who had been exposed to COVID-19. The CDR3 nucleotides are TGTGCCAGCAGTTACGGTCTAGGGGGTTACGGTTCACCCCTCCACTTT. Residues: CASSYGLGGYGSPLHF.